This T cell receptor beta chain was sequenced in a study of blood T cells in healthy people across ages. A second PCR of 7 to 11 cycles used a sample-barcoded 5' primer and a J-beta primer mix. TCRdb itself ran the 5' RACE reads through MiXCR, one entry per CDR3 protein. The sample includes nearly 1 million distinct CDR3 sequences, roughly 51% of them seen just once. The V end was cut by 5 bases, the J end by 3 bases, with 16 bases between. This CDR3 contains 15 residues. The germline V gene encodes CDR1 SGHTA and CDR2 FQGNSA. Whenever a sample was processed, at least 6 million PBMCs were isolated. The V gene is TRBV7-2, the J gene TRBJ1-2; TRBD1 is a possible D gene (6 bases). Material for sequencing was blood. The TCR comes from a woman aged 55-70 years in good health. The CDR3 DNA is TGTGCCAGCAGCGTTACAGGGTTCGCGGACTATGGCTACACCTTC. Translated, it gives CASSVTGFADYGYTF.